What follows describes a single T cell receptor (beta chain). Antigen specificity is unknown. TCRdb analysed the PCR reads with MiXCR anew, one entry per CDR3 protein. The sample shows about 500,000 distinct CDR3 sequences, roughly a fifth of them seen only once. The data derive from a study of molecular identifiers for immune sequencing clone quantification. Looking at the study overall: Naive CD8 RNA (about 19,000 or 110,000 cells) was divided into five aliquots, with four sequenced. Study outcomes and limitations: Clone sizes that are highly expanded could be underestimated when identical TCR molecules share a barcode. Jurkat TCR RNA spiked in from one cell (amid 950,000 to 1,000,000 naive cells) was reportedly detectable.

V dropped 5 bases and J dropped 7; count of bases not matched to a gene: 5. Germline V gives CDR1 MNHEY, CDR2 SVGAGI. The CDR3 runs 14 residues. What was sequenced was naive CD8+ T cells from blood, with Jurkat cell RNA spiked in. The subset here: FACS-sorted CD8+CD4-CCR7+CD45RA+ naive T cells. The chain couples TRBV6-5 to TRBJ2-4; 10 positions match TRBD1. This receptor was obtained from a human donor in good health. Some libraries in this study had Jurkat cell RNA spiked in. The CDR3 sequence is CASSPGTGVNIQYF. The CDR3 coding sequence is TGTGCCAGCAGTCCGGGGACAGGGGTGAACATTCAGTACTTC.